This TCR beta chain comes out of a study of CD8 T cells in ankylosing spondylitis. General observations from the study: Existing reports had already noted some motif variants in reactive arthritis synovial fluid and blood.

TCRdb processed the 5' RACE reads anew with MiXCR; each CDR3 protein has one entry. Of around 120,000 distinct CDR3 sequences listed, approximately 14% are singletons. The CDR3 spans 12 residues. Looked up from germline, CDR1 is SEHNR and CDR2 is FQNEAQ (reference sequence). Trimming removed 5 bases at V and 9 bases at J, with 11 bases between. This clonotype came up many times. Antigen specificity is unknown. The sequencing sample was made of blood, either unsorted or a sorted T cell fraction (not recorded which). This TCR was recovered from a female donor with ankylosing spondylitis or in good health (not recorded which). V is TRBV7-9 and J is TRBJ2-1; either TRBD1 or TRBD2 may supply D (5 bases each). CDR3 DNA sequence: TGTGCCAGCAGCGAGGAGAGGGGTGAGCAGTTCTTC. Encoded protein: CASSEERGEQFF.